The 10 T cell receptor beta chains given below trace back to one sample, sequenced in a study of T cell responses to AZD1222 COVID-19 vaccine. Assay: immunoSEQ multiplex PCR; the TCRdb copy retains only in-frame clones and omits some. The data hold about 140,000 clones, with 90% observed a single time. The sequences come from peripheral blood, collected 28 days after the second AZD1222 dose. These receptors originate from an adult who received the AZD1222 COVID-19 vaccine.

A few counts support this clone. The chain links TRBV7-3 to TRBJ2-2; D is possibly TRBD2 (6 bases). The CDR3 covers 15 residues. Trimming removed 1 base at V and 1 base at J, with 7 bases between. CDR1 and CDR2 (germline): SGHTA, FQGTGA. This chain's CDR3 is CASSLNSGNTGELFF. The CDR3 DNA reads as TGTGCCAGCAGCTTAAATAGCGGGAACACCGGGGAGCTGTTTTTT.

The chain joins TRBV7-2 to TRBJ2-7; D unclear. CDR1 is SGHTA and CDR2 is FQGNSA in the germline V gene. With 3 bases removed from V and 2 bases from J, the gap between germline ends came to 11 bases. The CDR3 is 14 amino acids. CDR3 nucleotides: TGTGCCAGCAGCTTGCCGACCGCCGCCTACGAGCAGTACTTC. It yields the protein CASSLPTAAYEQYF.

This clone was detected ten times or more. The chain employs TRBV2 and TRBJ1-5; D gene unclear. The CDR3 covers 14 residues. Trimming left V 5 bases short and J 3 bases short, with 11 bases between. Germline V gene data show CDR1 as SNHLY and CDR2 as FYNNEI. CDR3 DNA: TGTGCCAGCAGTTTACGTGCGAACAATCAGCCCCAGCATTTT. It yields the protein CASSLRANNQPQHF. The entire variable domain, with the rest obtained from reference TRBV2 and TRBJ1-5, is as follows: EPEVTQTPSHQVTQMGQEVILRCVPISNHLYFYWYRQILGQKVEFLVSFYNNEISEKSEIFDDQFSVERPDGSNFTLKIRSTKLEDSAMYFCASSLRANNQPQHFGDGTRLSIL.

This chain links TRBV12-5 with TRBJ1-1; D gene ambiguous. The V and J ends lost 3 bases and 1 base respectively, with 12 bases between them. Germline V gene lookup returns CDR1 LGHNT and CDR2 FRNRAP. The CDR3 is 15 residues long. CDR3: CASGLLGYTNTEAFF. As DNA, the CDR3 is TGTGCTAGTGGTTTATTAGGGTATACGAACACTGAAGCTTTCTTT.

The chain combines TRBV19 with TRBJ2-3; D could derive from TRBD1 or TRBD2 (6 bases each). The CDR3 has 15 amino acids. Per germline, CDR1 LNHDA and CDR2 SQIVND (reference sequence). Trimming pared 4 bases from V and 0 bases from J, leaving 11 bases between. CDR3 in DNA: TGTGCCAGTAGTAACCGGGGGCGTAGCACAGATACGCAGTATTTT. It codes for CASSNRGRSTDTQYF. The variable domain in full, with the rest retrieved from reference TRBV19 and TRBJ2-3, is DGGITQSPKYLFRKEGQNVTLSCEQNLNHDAMYWYRQDPGQGLRLIYYSQIVNDFQKGDIAEGYSVSREKKESFPLTVTSAQKNPTAFYLCASSNRGRSTDTQYFGPGTRLTVL.

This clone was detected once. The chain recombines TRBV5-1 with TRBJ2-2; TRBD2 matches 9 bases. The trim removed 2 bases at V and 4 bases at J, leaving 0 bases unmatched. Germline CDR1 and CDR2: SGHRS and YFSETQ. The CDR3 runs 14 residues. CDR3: CASSFSGGTGELFF. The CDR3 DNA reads TGCGCCAGCAGCTTTAGCGGGGGCACCGGGGAGCTGTTTTTT.

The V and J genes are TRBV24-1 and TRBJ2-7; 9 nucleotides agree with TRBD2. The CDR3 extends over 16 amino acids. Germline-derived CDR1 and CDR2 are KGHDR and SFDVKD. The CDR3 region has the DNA TGTGCGACAGATTCCGGGGCCGCGGGGGGGGACTACGAGCAGTACTTC. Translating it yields CATDSGAAGGDYEQYF.

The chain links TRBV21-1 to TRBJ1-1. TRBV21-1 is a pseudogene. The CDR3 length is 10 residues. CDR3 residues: CASSRGEAFF. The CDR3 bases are TGTGCCAGCAGCAGGGGTGAAGCTTTCTTT.

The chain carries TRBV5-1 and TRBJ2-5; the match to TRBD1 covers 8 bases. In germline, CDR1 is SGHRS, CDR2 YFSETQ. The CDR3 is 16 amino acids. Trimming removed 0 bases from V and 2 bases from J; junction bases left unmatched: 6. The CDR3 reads CASSLGTGNVQETQYF. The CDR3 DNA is TGCGCCAGCAGCTTGGGGACAGGGAACGTTCAAGAGACCCAGTACTTC.

The CDR3 nucleotides are TGTGCCAGCGCATCGGGGGACAGGATTTCATTGGGCTACACCTTC. This translates into CASASGDRISLGYTF. The chain combines TRBV7-9 with TRBJ1-2, with 8 bases identical to TRBD1. The germline CDR1 and CDR2 sequences are SEHNR and FQNEAQ (reference sequence). This CDR3 spans 15 amino acids. Trimming took 8 bases from V and 8 from J; bases not matched to a gene: 16. Full variable domain (remainder filled in from reference TRBV7-9 and TRBJ1-2): DTGVSQNPRHKITKRGQNVTFRCDPISEHNRLYWYRQTLGQGPEFLTYFQNEAQLEKSRLLSDRFSAERPKGSFSTLEIQRTEQGDSAMYLCASASGDRISLGYTFGSGTRLTVV.